These 32 T cell receptor beta chains came from one sample sequenced in a study of blood T cell repertoires in COVID-19. The table came from immunoSEQ multiplex PCR; TCRdb's copy has only in-frame clones and leaves some out. The data contain about 95,000 clones, over 70% of them singletons. Sequenced material: peripheral blood. The receptors stem from a man older than 75 with active or convalescent COVID-19.

A single count supports this clone. This CDR3 is CASSQVPFGGAFVAFF. The DNA of the CDR3 is TGTGCCAGCAGCCAAGTTCCGTTTGGGGGGGCGTTTGTTGCTTTCTTT. The V and J genes are TRBV3-1 (or the pseudogene TRBV3-2) and TRBJ1-1; D may be TRBD1 (6 bases). Germline CDR1 LGHDT, CDR2 YNNKEL (reference sequence). Trimming took off 1 base at V and 11 bases at J, with 23 bases between the two ends. This CDR3 has 16 residues.

The CDR3 sequence: CASSFCLSGNTIYF. Here the CDR3 DNA reads TGTGCCAGCAGTTTTTGTCTCTCTGGAAACACCATATATTTT. The chain recombines TRBV27 with TRBJ1-3; D is ambiguous. V shed 3 bases and J shed 0 bases, with 6 bases lying between them. The CDR3 has 14 amino acids. Germline CDR1 is MNHEY and CDR2 is SMNVEV (reference sequence).

The chain uses TRBV9 and TRBJ1-6; D ambiguous. Trimming took off 4 bases at V and 7 bases at J, with 12 bases between the two ends. CDR1 and CDR2 from the germline V gene are SGDLS and YYNGEE. The CDR3 is 14 amino acids. The CDR3 spells CASSTRGENSPLHF. CDR3 DNA sequence: TGTGCCAGCAGCACCCGGGGAGAGAATTCACCCCTCCACTTT. The complete variable domain, with remaining parts taken from reference TRBV9 and TRBJ1-6, reads DSGVTQTPKHLITATGQRVTLRCSPRSGDLSVYWYQQSLDQGLQFLIQYYNGEERAKGNILERFSAQQFPDLHSELNLSSLELGDSALYFCASSTRGENSPLHFGNGTRLTVT.

The chain uses TRBV10-1 and TRBJ2-2, with D unresolved. Trimming cost V 4 bases and J 4 bases, with 7 bases left between them. CDR1 is WNHNN and CDR2 is SYGVQD in the germline V gene (reference sequence). This CDR3 region has 13 residues. The chain's CDR3 is CASSVTATGELFF. In DNA form, the CDR3 reads TGCGCCAGCAGTGTAACAGCCACCGGGGAGCTGTTTTTT.

The V gene is TRBV20-1, the J gene TRBJ1-3; 8 bases are shared with TRBD1. Germline V lookup: CDR1 DFQATT, CDR2 SNEGSKA (reference sequence). Trimming at V came to 3 bases and at J to 4 bases, leaving 5 bases not matched to a gene. The CDR3 extends over 14 amino acids. This chain's CDR3 is CSASRTGFGNTIYF. CDR3 sequence (DNA): TGCAGTGCTAGTAGGACAGGGTTCGGAAACACCATATATTTT.

The chain recombines TRBV19 with TRBJ2-7; unclear D gene. Germline V CDR1 and CDR2: LNHDA, SQIVND (reference sequence). This CDR3 is built from 14 residues. Trimming shortened V by 1 base and J by 1 base, and 8 bases separated the two germline ends. The CDR3 protein is CASSIAQNSYEQYF. The CDR3 DNA is TGTGCCAGTAGTATAGCGCAGAATTCCTACGAGCAGTACTTC.

This clone has only a few counts. The chain links TRBV4-1 to TRBJ1-5; D unresolved. The CDR3 is 17 amino acids. Germline V gene lookup returns CDR1 MGHRA and CDR2 YSYEKL. V gave up 2 bases and J gave up 2 bases, with 16 bases separating them. In DNA form, the CDR3 reads TGCGCCAGCAGCCAAAGGATCCAGGAGGCTGGCAATCAGCCCCAGCATTTT. This sequence encodes CASSQRIQEAGNQPQHF.

The chain has TRBV3-1 (or the pseudogene TRBV3-2) and TRBJ1-2, with D unresolved. The CDR3 totals 15 residues. V lost 0 bases to trimming and J lost 5 bases, with 13 bases between them. The germline gives CDR1 LGHDT, CDR2 YNNKEL (reference sequence). The CDR3 region is CASSQDFPGGYGYTF. For the CDR3, the DNA is TGTGCCAGCAGCCAAGACTTCCCAGGCGGGTATGGCTACACCTTC.

This clone appeared a single time. V gene TRBV19 combines with J gene TRBJ1-5; D possibly corresponds to TRBD1 (6 bases). The CDR3 has 15 residues. Germline V CDR1 and CDR2: LNHDA, SQIVND (reference sequence). The V gene lost 5 bases and the J gene lost 2 bases, with 13 bases spanning the gap. The CDR3 sequence is CASSPPTGRNQPQHF. In DNA form, the CDR3 reads TGTGCCAGTAGTCCACCGACAGGACGCAATCAGCCCCAGCATTTT.

The chain couples TRBV7-9 to TRBJ1-1, with D uncertain. This CDR3 is 12 amino acids long. The ends were cut back, 8 bases at V and 10 bases at J, with 17 bases in the middle. Germline V gene sequence: CDR1 SEHNR, CDR2 FQNEAQ (reference sequence). CDR3 sequence reads: CASGREGLVAFF. The DNA of the CDR3 is TGTGCCAGCGGACGGGAGGGTCTGGTAGCTTTCTTT.

This chain connects TRBV11-3 to TRBJ1-6; D ambiguous. The germline CDR1 and CDR2 sequences are SGHNT and YENEEA. This CDR3 region has 14 residues. The V gene lost 6 bases and the J gene lost 7 bases, with 13 bases spanning the gap. Here the CDR3 reads CASSRDGENSPLHF. The CDR3 DNA follows: TGTGCCAGCAGTCGGGATGGGGAGAATTCACCCCTCCACTTT.

The chain joins TRBV18 to TRBJ1-1; possibly TRBD1 for D (5 bases). V was trimmed by 6 bases and J by 1 base, leaving 18 bases between them. This CDR3 comprises 16 residues. The germline V gene has CDR1 KGHSH and CDR2 LQKENI. The CDR3 DNA sequence: TGTGCCAGCTCCCCGCAGGGTGGCTCGGCGAACACTGAAGCTTTCTTT. It translates to CASSPQGGSANTEAFF.

This rearrangement joins TRBV7-9 to TRBJ2-5; a weak D match, TRBD2 (5 bases). The CDR3 sequence is 18 residues long. The ends were cut back, 3 bases at V and 4 bases at J, with 24 bases in the middle. Per germline, CDR1 SEHNR and CDR2 FQNEAQ (reference sequence). CDR3 coding DNA: TGTGCCAGCAGCTTTTCAGGTACTGCGGGCTCCGTGAGAGAGACCCAGTACTTC. It translates to CASSFSGTAGSVRETQYF.

This clone was detected only a few times. The rearrangement uses TRBV2 and TRBJ1-1; a weak D match, TRBD1 (5 bases). Germline values: CDR1 SNHLY, CDR2 FYNNEI. This CDR3 spans 12 amino acids. V was cut by 6 bases and J by 5 bases, with 10 bases left in between. CDR3 coding DNA: TGTGCCAGCAGACAGGAGCCGACTGAAGCTTTCTTT. Its protein product is CASRQEPTEAFF.

The rearrangement links TRBV7-2 to TRBJ2-5; 9 bases match TRBD2. This CDR3 is built from 15 residues. CDR1 SGHTA and CDR2 FQGNSA come from the germline V gene. J lost 6 bases, V lost 5 bases, and 10 bases had no gene match. CDR3 amino acids: CASSPASRGGQTQYF. The CDR3 DNA reads as TGTGCCAGCAGCCCAGCCTCGCGGGGGGGCCAGACCCAGTACTTC.

V and J are TRBV7-3 and TRBJ2-2, with D perhaps TRBD2 (5 bases). V lost 5 bases and J lost 3, with 16 bases in between. The CDR3 length is 16 residues. From germline, CDR1 is SGHTA and CDR2 FQGTGA. CDR3 bases: TGTGCCAGCAGCCCCCACGGACTCCGCGACACCGGGGAGCTGTTTTTT. It encodes CASSPHGLRDTGELFF. The full variable domain, rest sourced from reference TRBV7-3 and TRBJ2-2, is GAGVSQTPSNKVTEKGKYVELRCDPISGHTALYWYRQSLGQGPEFLIYFQGTGAADDSGLPNDRFFAVRPEGSVSTLKIQRTERGDSAVYLCASSPHGLRDTGELFFGEGSRLTVL.

The genes are TRBV5-1 and TRBJ2-2, with a weak D call TRBD1 (5 bases). The CDR3 has 15 residues. V gave up 4 bases and J gave up 0 bases, with 10 bases separating them. Germline-derived CDR1 and CDR2 are SGHRS and YFSETQ. The CDR3 loop reads CASSTGHANTGELFF. CDR3 DNA: TGCGCCAGCAGCACTGGACACGCGAACACCGGGGAGCTGTTTTTT.

The chain is built from TRBV27 and TRBJ1-2; TRBD1 aligns across 8 bases. Germline loops: CDR1 MNHEY, CDR2 SMNVEV (reference sequence). V gave up 3 bases and J gave up 2 bases; unmatched junction bases: 14. The CDR3 length is 18 residues. CDR3 region: CASSFFGAGGAHNYGYTF. DNA of the CDR3: TGTGCCAGCAGTTTTTTCGGGGCAGGGGGCGCCCACAACTATGGCTACACCTTC.

This clone was observed once. This rearrangement joins TRBV10-3 to TRBJ2-1, with 11 nucleotides matching TRBD1. V shed 0 bases and J 0 bases; nucleotides not matched to a gene: 1. CDR3 length: 17 residues. From germline, CDR1 is ENHRY and CDR2 SYGVKD. CDR3 amino acids: CAISESGTGGSYNEQFF. Written as DNA, the CDR3 is TGTGCCATCAGTGAGTCCGGGACAGGGGGCTCCTACAATGAGCAGTTCTTC.

This chain links TRBV5-1 with TRBJ1-1, with no clear D. The CDR3 runs 16 residues. The germline CDR1 and CDR2 sequences are SGHRS and YFSETQ. V shed 3 bases and J shed 3 bases, with 18 bases lying between them. CDR3 protein: CASSWANAGSDTEAFF. The CDR3 DNA sequence: TGCGCCAGCAGCTGGGCTAACGCAGGTTCCGACACTGAAGCTTTCTTT.

The chain couples TRBV19 to TRBJ1-6; TRBD1 matches at 8 bases. V lost 6 bases, J lost 0 bases, and 4 bases stayed unmatched. The length of the CDR3 is 16 residues. Germline V CDR1 and CDR2: LNHDA, SQIVND (reference sequence). The DNA for the CDR3 is TGTGCCAGTAGGGGACAGGCGAGCTCCTATAATTCACCCCTCCACTTT. Translating gives CASRGQASSYNSPLHF.

The rearrangement joins TRBV5-4 to TRBJ1-3, with D maybe TRBD1 (6 bases). This CDR3 contains 13 residues. Per germline, CDR1 SGHNT and CDR2 YYREEE (reference sequence). V was cut by 2 bases and J by 8 bases, with 11 bases left in between. The chain's CDR3 is CASSLQGSDTIYF. The CDR3 DNA reads TGTGCCAGCAGCTTACAGGGATCGGACACCATATATTTT.

This clone was counted between two and nine times. The chain uses TRBV7-8 and TRBJ2-7; D may be TRBD2 (6 bases). CDR1 and CDR2 (germline): SGHVS, FQNEAQ. Trimming left V 0 bases short and J 4 bases short, with 10 bases between. There are 14 residues in the CDR3. Written as DNA, the CDR3 is TGTGCCAGCAGCTTAGCTTTAGGAGGGTACGAGCAGTACTTC. Amino acids: CASSLALGGYEQYF.

The rearrangement uses TRBV7-9 and TRBJ1-2; 7 nucleotides line up with TRBD1. Germline V lookup: CDR1 SEHNR, CDR2 FQNEAQ (reference sequence). V dropped 5 bases and J dropped 4; count of bases not matched to a gene: 19. The length of the CDR3 is 18 residues. The CDR3, as DNA: TGTGCCAGCAGCCCTCAATTTGGACAGGCCAAGGGTCTCTATGGCTACACCTTC. This encodes CASSPQFGQAKGLYGYTF.

The V call is TRBV15, the J call TRBJ2-7; 8 bases match TRBD1. The junction had 3 bases not matched to a gene; V was cut back by 5 bases and J by 0 bases. The germline CDR1 and CDR2 sequences are LNHNV and YYDKDF (reference sequence). This CDR3 comprises 14 residues. In DNA, the CDR3 is TGTGCCACCAGCCGGGACAGGAGCTCCTACGAGCAGTACTTC. Translating gives CATSRDRSSYEQYF.

This clone was picked up one time. The chain joins TRBV4-2 to TRBJ2-3; 10 nucleotides align to TRBD2. The germline V gene has CDR1 LGHNA and CDR2 YNFKEQ. CDR3 length equals 19 residues. V gave up 5 bases and J gave up 0 bases; unmatched junction bases: 14. The CDR3: CASSAVTSGGDTSTDTQYF. The DNA for the CDR3 is TGTGCCAGCAGCGCCGTAACGAGCGGGGGGGACACCAGCACAGATACGCAGTATTTT.

The V call is TRBV9, the J call TRBJ2-1; tentative D call: TRBD2 (5 bases). This CDR3 is built from 15 residues. V lost 0 bases to trimming and J lost 5 bases, with 12 bases between them. Germline assignment: CDR1 SGDLS and CDR2 YYNGEE. The CDR3 protein is CASSVASGDHNEQFF. Written as DNA, the CDR3 is TGTGCCAGCAGCGTAGCCTCCGGGGATCACAATGAGCAGTTCTTC.

This clone was recorded a few times. The V gene is TRBV27, the J gene TRBJ1-6; TRBD1 matches 7 bases. The CDR3 is 14 residues long. Germline loops: CDR1 MNHEY, CDR2 SMNVEV (reference sequence). V dropped 4 bases and J dropped 11; count of bases not matched to a gene: 8. CDR3 in amino acids: CASSSPGTEPPLHF. CDR3 nucleotides: TGTGCCAGCAGTTCTCCCGGGACAGAACCACCCCTCCACTTT.

The rearrangement links TRBV7-2 to TRBJ1-2; D is uncertain. Germline CDR1 is SGHTA and CDR2 is FQGNSA. This CDR3 contains 14 residues. Trimming cost V 5 bases and J 3 bases, with 13 bases left between them. In DNA form, the CDR3 reads TGTGCCAGCAGCCAAGACGGGGTTGACTATGGCTACACCTTC. Its protein is CASSQDGVDYGYTF.

By sample fraction, this clone is medium-sized (0.01 to 0.1%). The rearrangement uses TRBV6-4 and TRBJ2-1; TRBD1 aligns across 7 bases. The CDR3 is made up of 14 amino acids. Germline CDR1 and CDR2: MRHNA and SNTAGT. The junction had 6 bases not matched to a gene; V was cut back by 4 bases and J by 6 bases. This chain's CDR3 is CASSVTGPANEQFF. The CDR3, as DNA: TGTGCCAGCAGTGTGACAGGGCCGGCCAATGAGCAGTTCTTC.

The CDR3 DNA reads as TGTGCCAGCAGCGGGACAGTAGCTAACTATGGCTACACCTTC. Its protein product is CASSGTVANYGYTF. This sequence joins TRBV6-5 and TRBJ1-2, with 7 nucleotides matching TRBD1. CDR1 and CDR2 from the germline V gene are MNHEY and SVGAGI. The CDR3 totals 14 residues. The V segment lost 6 bases and the J segment 0 bases; nucleotides outside the gene matches: 4.

This rearrangement joins TRBV28 to TRBJ1-1; no clear D. The CDR3 loop spans 12 amino acids. Germline loops: CDR1 MDHEN, CDR2 SYDVKM. Trimming removed 8 bases at V and 7 bases at J, with 14 bases between. The CDR3 DNA reads TGTGCCAGCCAATCGGGGTCTTTTGAAGCTTTCTTT. Protein: CASQSGSFEAFF.